The entry that follows covers one T cell receptor (beta chain) sequence. This specimen belongs to a study of blood T cell repertoires in COVID-19. Looking at the study overall: Whether acute or convalescent, the COVID-19 samples came from the United States, Italy and Spain. T cells, B-cell-depleted T cells, or PBMCs provided the cDNA or gDNA that served as material.

The repertoire was sequenced with immunoSEQ multiplex PCR; TCRdb's copy has only in-frame clones and lacks some. This sample has about 24,000 clones, with around 81% found just once. Trimming pared 0 bases from V and 2 bases from J, leaving 7 bases between. The length of the CDR3 is 14 residues. Germline values: CDR1 MGHDK, CDR2 SYGVNS. The source of this sequence is an older man with acute or convalescent COVID-19. The rearrangement uses TRBV25-1 and TRBJ2-5; possibly TRBD2 for D (5 bases). The sequenced sample consisted of peripheral blood. The CDR3 DNA reads as TGTGCCAGCAGTGAATATCGAGGGCAAGAGACCCAGTACTTC. Translating it yields CASSEYRGQETQYF.